This TCR beta chain was captured by sequencing in a study of blood T cell repertoires in COVID-19. Overall study context: Italy, Spain and the United States were the sources of the convalescent and acute COVID-19 samples. The cDNA or gDNA used as material had been derived from T cells, B-cell-depleted T cells, or PBMCs.

Original processing notes: Using reference gene primer amplification, nucleated cell counts were estimated. Libraries were prepared by immunoSEQ multiplex PCR; TCRdb keeps only in-frame clonotypes and omits some of them. V and J calls and clone size are those listed in that table; D and trimming were worked out from the DNA. The sample includes 50,000 to 70,000 clones, around 88% of them seen just once. The source of this sequence is a man aged 55-75 years with acute or convalescent COVID-19. The sample was peripheral blood.

Here the CDR3 reads CASSPPRGLVTEAFF. The CDR3, as DNA: TGTGCCAGCAGCCCACCCAGGGGCCTTGTCACTGAAGCTTTCTTT. The chain combines TRBV7-6 with TRBJ1-1; maybe TRBD1 (6 bases). Trimming pared 5 bases from V and 4 bases from J, leaving 17 bases between. Germline V CDR1 and CDR2: SGHVS, FNYEAQ. This CDR3 contains 15 residues.